This T cell receptor beta chain came from a study of T cell responses to AZD1222 COVID-19 vaccine. Study conclusions and caveats: The donor group comprised mostly white British people and more females; the analysis possibly underestimated clonal diversity. A reported finding is that nearly half of spike-specific TCRs target unmutated variant regions.

This clone appeared once. Its antigen is still unknown. The CDR3 length is 15 residues. CDR1 and CDR2 from the germline V gene are MNHEY and SVGAGI. The V end was cut by 6 bases, the J end by 4 bases, with 17 bases between. Pooling was applied to second doses at about 4 or about 12 weeks. The protocol was immunoSEQ multiplex PCR, while the TCRdb copy is restricted to in-frame clones and leaves out a portion. The sample holds around 140,000 clones, over 80% seen once. The V call is TRBV6-5, the J call TRBJ2-3, with D perhaps being TRBD1 or TRBD2 (5 bases each). The sequences come from peripheral blood, collected 28 days after the second AZD1222 dose. The receptor was derived from an adult who received the AZD1222 COVID-19 vaccine. The CDR3, as DNA: TGTGCCAGCAGAGGGGTGGGAGTAGGAGCAGATACGCAGTATTTT. Protein: CASRGVGVGADTQYF.